This record concerns one T cell receptor (beta chain) sequence. The entry originates in a study of PD-L1 blockade in urothelial cancer. The templates were synthetic TCR analogs, and they were spiked into each PCR. Libraries were prepared by immunoSEQ multiplex PCR; TCRdb keeps only in-frame clonotypes and omits some of them. The sample yields some 30,000 clones, approximately 86% seen once. Patient sample counts ranged from 1 to 8, pretreatment and on-treatment. This TCR was recovered from a man in his fifties with urothelial cancer. The sequencing used PBMCs, collected around atezolizumab (anti-PD-L1) treatment.

The CDR3 loop is CASSIFYWTSGANVLTF. Here the CDR3 DNA reads TGTGCCAGTAGTATTTTTTATTGGACTTCTGGGGCCAACGTCCTGACTTTC. The V gene is TRBV19, the J gene TRBJ2-6; TRBD2 is a possible D gene (5 bases). The CDR3 consists of 17 residues. V lost 3 bases and J 1 base, leaving 13 bases between the germline ends. The germline CDR1 and CDR2 sequences are LNHDA and SQIVND (reference sequence).